The 4 T cell receptor beta chains listed next were all sequenced from one sample in a study of OX40 agonist ivuxolimab in advanced cancers. Library prep was done by the immunoSEQ multiplex PCR assay. TCRdb re-hosts the immuneACCESS table, in-frame sequences only. Its copies lack some clones; in the studies checked, an unresolved V gene accounts for under half of them, and the cause for the rest is not known. This sample holds about 82,000 clones; 65% to 90% were observed only once. About 1.9% of the sample rests with the top ten. Source: CD4+ or CD8+ T cells sorted from blood, taken in a trial of the OX40 agonist ivuxolimab. Receptor source: an adult with an advanced solid tumor such as melanoma, head and neck, liver or kidney cancer.

The V gene is TRBV6-1, the J gene TRBJ2-7, with D maybe TRBD1 (6 bases). V lost 0 bases, J lost 2 bases, and 14 bases lay in between. Germline loops: CDR1 MNHNS, CDR2 SASEGT. This CDR3 is 16 amino acids long. As DNA, the CDR3 is TGTGCCAGCAGTGAAGCGCCAGGGGCTACCACCTACGAGCAGTACTTC. This codes for CASSEAPGATTYEQYF.

The V and J genes are TRBV7-3 and TRBJ2-1; TRBD1 aligns across 11 bases. Germline assignment: CDR1 SGHTA and CDR2 FQGTGA. The CDR3 totals 15 residues. V shed 1 base, J shed 10 bases, and the junction held 6 bases outside the gene matches. CDR3 sequence: CASSLIGQGASEQFF. The CDR3, as DNA: TGTGCCAGCAGCTTAATAGGACAGGGGGCAAGCGAGCAGTTCTTC.

The rearrangement uses TRBV6-5 and TRBJ2-1; a weak D match, TRBD2 (6 bases). The CDR3 spans 15 residues. Deletions cut 6 bases from V and 8 bases from J, with 20 bases between. Germline values: CDR1 MNHEY, CDR2 SVGAGI. The CDR3 loop reads CASRSSGPTKDEQFF. CDR3 coding DNA: TGTGCCAGCAGGTCCAGCGGGCCAACTAAGGATGAGCAGTTCTTC.

The CDR3 DNA sequence: TGTGCCAGCAGCTTAGATGGAACAGGGGTTTTAGGGCAGTTCTTC. Amino acids: CASSLDGTGVLGQFF. The chain couples TRBV11-2 to TRBJ2-1, with TRBD1 identical over 7 bases. The germline CDR1 and CDR2 sequences are SGHAT and FQNNGV. This CDR3 comprises 15 residues. Trimming took 0 bases from V and 12 from J; bases not matched to a gene: 11. Full variable domain (outside the CDR3, taken from reference TRBV11-2 and TRBJ2-1): EAGVAQSPRYKIIEKRQSVAFWCNPISGHATLYWYQQILGQGPKLLIQFQNNGVVDDSQLPKDRFSAERLKGVDSTLKIQPAKLEDSAVYLCASSLDGTGVLGQFFGPGTRLTVL.